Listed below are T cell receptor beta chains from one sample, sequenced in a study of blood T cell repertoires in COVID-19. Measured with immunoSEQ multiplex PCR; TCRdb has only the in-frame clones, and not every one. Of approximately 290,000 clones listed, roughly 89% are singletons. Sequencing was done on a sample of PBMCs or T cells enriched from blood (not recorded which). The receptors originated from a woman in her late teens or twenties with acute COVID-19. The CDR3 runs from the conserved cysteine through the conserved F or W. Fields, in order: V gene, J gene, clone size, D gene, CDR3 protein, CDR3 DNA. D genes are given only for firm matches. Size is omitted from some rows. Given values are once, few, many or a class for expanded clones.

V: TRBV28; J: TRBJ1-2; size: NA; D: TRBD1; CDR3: CASTLSSGTAYGYTF; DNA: TGTGCCAGCACCCTCTCATCCGGGACAGCCTATGGCTACACCTTC
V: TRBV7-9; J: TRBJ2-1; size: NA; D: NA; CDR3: CASSFEPSSYNEQFF; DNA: TGTGCCAGCAGCTTCGAGCCGAGCTCCTACAATGAGCAGTTCTTC
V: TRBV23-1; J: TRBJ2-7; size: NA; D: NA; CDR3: CASSRAGSSYEQYF; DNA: TGCGCCAGCAGTCGGGCGGGGAGCTCCTACGAGCAGTACTTC
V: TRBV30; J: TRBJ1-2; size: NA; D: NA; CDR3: CAWNTRGSGYTF; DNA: TGTGCCTGGAATACTCGGGGGTCCGGCTACACCTTC
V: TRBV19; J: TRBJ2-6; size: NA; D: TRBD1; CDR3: CASRDRAHSGANVLTF; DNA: TGTGCCAGCCGAGACAGGGCCCACTCTGGGGCCAACGTCCTGACTTTC
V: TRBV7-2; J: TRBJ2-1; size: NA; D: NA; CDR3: CASSIARLLARSEQFF; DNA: TGTGCCAGCAGCATCGCCCGCCTCCTAGCAAGGAGCGAGCAGTTCTTC
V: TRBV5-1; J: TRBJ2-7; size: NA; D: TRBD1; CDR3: CASSFQGENEQYF; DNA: TGCGCCAGCAGCTTCCAGGGGGAAAACGAGCAGTACTTC
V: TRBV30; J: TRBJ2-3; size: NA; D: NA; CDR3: CAWSFRDADTQYF; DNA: TGTGCCTGGAGTTTTAGAGATGCAGATACGCAGTATTTT
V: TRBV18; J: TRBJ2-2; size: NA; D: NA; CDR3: CASSPRTTGELFF; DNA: TGTGCCAGCTCACCACGGACAACCGGGGAGCTGTTTTTT
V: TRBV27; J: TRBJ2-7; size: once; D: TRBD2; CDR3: CASSSAGSGGHEQYF; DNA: TGTGCCAGCAGTTCCGCGGGGAGCGGGGGCCACGAGCAGTACTTC
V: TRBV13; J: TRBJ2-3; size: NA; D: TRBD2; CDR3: CASRQLAGGILSTDTQYF; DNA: TGTGCCAGCAGGCAGCTAGCGGGAGGGATACTTAGCACAGATACGCAGTATTTT
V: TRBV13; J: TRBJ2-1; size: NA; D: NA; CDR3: CASAGRGGRNEQFF; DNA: TGTGCCAGCGCGGGTAGGGGAGGACGCAATGAGCAGTTCTTC
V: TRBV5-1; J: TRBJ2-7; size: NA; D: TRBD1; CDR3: CASSLVTGTGDLYEQYF; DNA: TGCGCCAGCAGCTTGGTTACCGGGACAGGGGATTTGTACGAGCAGTACTTC
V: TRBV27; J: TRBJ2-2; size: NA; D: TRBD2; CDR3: CASSVSGANTGELFF; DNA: TGTGCCAGCAGTGTAAGCGGGGCGAACACCGGGGAGCTGTTTTTT
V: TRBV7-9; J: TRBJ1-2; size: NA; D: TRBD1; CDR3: CASSSLQGAYGYTF; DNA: TGTGCCAGCAGCTCACTACAGGGGGCCTATGGCTACACCTTC
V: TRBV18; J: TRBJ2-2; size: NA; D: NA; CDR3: CASSPRYRGMLAGELFF; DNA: TGTGCCAGCTCACCAAGGTACCGGGGGATGTTGGCCGGGGAGCTGTTTTTT
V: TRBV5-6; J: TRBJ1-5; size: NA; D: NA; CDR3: CASSRTGNNQPQHF; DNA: TGTGCCAGCAGCCGAACAGGGAACAATCAGCCCCAGCATTTT
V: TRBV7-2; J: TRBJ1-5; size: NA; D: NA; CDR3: CASSFASSVAGNQPQHF; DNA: TGTGCCAGCAGCTTTGCAAGCTCCGTCGCTGGCAATCAGCCCCAGCATTTT
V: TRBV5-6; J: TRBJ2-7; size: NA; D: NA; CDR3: CASSLLSGEQYF; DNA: TGTGCCAGCAGCCTCCTCTCGGGCGAGCAGTACTTC
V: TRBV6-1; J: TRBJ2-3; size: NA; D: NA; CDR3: CASSEGAGDTDTQYF; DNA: TGTGCCAGCAGTGAAGGGGCAGGGGACACAGATACGCAGTATTTT
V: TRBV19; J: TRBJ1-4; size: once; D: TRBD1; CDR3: CASSISQGWEKLFF; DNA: TGTGCCAGTAGTATATCACAGGGGTGGGAAAAACTGTTTTTT
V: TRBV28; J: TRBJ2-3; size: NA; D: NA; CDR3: CASSSPPGADTQYF; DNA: TGTGCCAGCAGTTCTCCCCCGGGAGCAGATACGCAGTATTTT
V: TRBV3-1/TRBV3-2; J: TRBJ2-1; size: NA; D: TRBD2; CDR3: CASRRGTSNSYNEQFF; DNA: TGTGCCAGCAGACGCGGGACTAGCAACTCCTACAATGAGCAGTTCTTC
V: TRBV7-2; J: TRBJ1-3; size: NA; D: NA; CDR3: CASSLDGISGNTIYF; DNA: TGTGCCAGCAGCTTAGACGGGATCTCTGGAAACACCATATATTTT
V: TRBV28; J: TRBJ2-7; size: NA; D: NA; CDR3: CASSLPRQENSYEQYF; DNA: TGTGCCAGCAGTTTACCCAGACAGGAAAACTCCTACGAGCAGTACTTC
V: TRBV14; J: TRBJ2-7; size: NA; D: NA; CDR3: CASSPSPRGWSAEQYF; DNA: TGTGCCAGCAGCCCCTCCCCACGCGGGTGGTCCGCCGAGCAGTACTTC
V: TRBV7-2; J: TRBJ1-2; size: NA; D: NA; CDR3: CASSLGRYYGYTF; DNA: TGTGCCAGCAGCTTGGGCAGATACTATGGCTACACCTTC
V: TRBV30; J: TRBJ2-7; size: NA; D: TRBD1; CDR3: CAWAPGTGRDEQYF; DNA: TGTGCCTGGGCCCCTGGGACAGGGAGGGACGAGCAGTACTTC
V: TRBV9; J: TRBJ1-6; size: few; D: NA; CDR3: CASSVTTGTNSPLHF; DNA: TGTGCCAGCAGCGTAACTACAGGGACTAATTCACCCCTCCACTTT
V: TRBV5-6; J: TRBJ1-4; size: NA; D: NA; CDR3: CASSLRENEKLFF; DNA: TGTGCCAGCAGCTTGCGGGAAAATGAAAAACTGTTTTTT
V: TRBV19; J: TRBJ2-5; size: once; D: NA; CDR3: CASSNWISGGQETQYF; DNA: TGTGCCAGTAGTAATTGGATTTCGGGTGGCCAAGAGACCCAGTACTTC
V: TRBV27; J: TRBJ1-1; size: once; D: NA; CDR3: CASKTSNTEAFF; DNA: TGTGCCAGCAAAACATCGAACACTGAAGCTTTCTTT
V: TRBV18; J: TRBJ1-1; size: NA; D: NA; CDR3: CASSRLIPSETGRTEAFF; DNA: TGTGCCAGCTCACGATTAATTCCCAGCGAAACAGGGCGGACTGAAGCTTTCTTT
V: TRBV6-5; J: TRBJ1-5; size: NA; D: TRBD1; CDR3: CASRTGTGPLEPQHF; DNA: TGTGCCAGCAGGACCGGGACAGGGCCTCTGGAGCCCCAGCATTTT
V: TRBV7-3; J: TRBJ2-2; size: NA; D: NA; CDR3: CASSLSVGGFGTGELFF; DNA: TGTGCCAGCAGCTTAAGTGTCGGGGGATTTGGCACCGGGGAGCTGTTTTTT